These T cell receptor beta chains were read from a single sample in a study of monozygotic twins with inflammatory bowel disease. From the 5' RACE reads, TCRdb lists one entry per CDR3 protein and no DNA. This sample's clone table lists about 160,000 distinct CDR3 sequences. The sample was blood. The receptors originated from a human donor with ulcerative colitis or Crohn's disease, or a healthy co-twin of an affected twin (not recorded which). The CDR3 runs from the conserved cysteine through the conserved F or W.

V: TRBV11-1
J: TRBJ2-2
CDR3: CASSSDRTSGSIDGELFF

V: TRBV20-1
J: TRBJ1-6
CDR3: CSARDSSSYNSPLHF

V: TRBV4-3
J: TRBJ2-5
CDR3: CASSQDSVGEETQYF

V: TRBV20-1
J: TRBJ1-2
CDR3: CSARKTGNYGYTF

V: TRBV10-3
J: TRBJ1-2
CDR3: CAIRTGSYGYTF

V: TRBV6-5
J: TRBJ2-1
CDR3: CASSYSDIYSYNEQFF

V: TRBV19
J: TRBJ1-1
CDR3: CASMWDVTGTDAFF

V: TRBV19
J: TRBJ2-7
CDR3: CASSPLGTGKAYEQYF

V: TRBV28
J: TRBJ2-7
CDR3: CASSPQRPSYEQYF

V: TRBV7-2
J: TRBJ2-7
CDR3: CASSFYRGSLYEQYF

V: TRBV24-1
J: TRBJ2-3
CDR3: CATSDLGTSGGTYTDTQYF

V: TRBV10-3
J: TRBJ2-7
CDR3: CAIRTGAVDEQYF

V: TRBV28
J: TRBJ2-7
CDR3: CASSLRFLQGTREQYF

V: TRBV12-3/TRBV12-4
J: TRBJ1-3
CDR3: CASSLAGGSGNTIYF

V: TRBV7-2
J: TRBJ2-3
CDR3: CASSKRMWGSTDTQYF

V: TRBV12-3/TRBV12-4
J: TRBJ2-2
CDR3: CASINTGELFF

V: TRBV19
J: TRBJ1-4
CDR3: CASSTWTADHEKLFF

V: TRBV19
J: TRBJ1-5
CDR3: CASSISGAYSNQPQHF

V: TRBV5-1
J: TRBJ2-7
CDR3: CASSFDRASYEQYF

V: TRBV18
J: TRBJ1-4
CDR3: CASSSTGEEKLFF

V: TRBV7-9
J: TRBJ1-2
CDR3: CASSLEGYNYGYTF

V: TRBV5-6
J: TRBJ2-1
CDR3: CASSFDRGIEQFF

V: TRBV3-1
J: TRBJ2-7
CDR3: CASSQPRVDHEQYF

V: TRBV27
J: TRBJ1-4
CDR3: CASSGRGRPNEKLFF

V: TRBV20-1
J: TRBJ1-5
CDR3: CSAARRGYQNQPQHF

V: TRBV2
J: TRBJ2-7
CDR3: CASTHPGRKTYEQYF

V: TRBV29-1
J: TRBJ2-1
CDR3: CGTSGPSLLGEQFF

V: TRBV20-1
J: TRBJ2-6
CDR3: CSARVGISGANVLTF

V: TRBV7-6
J: TRBJ1-2
CDR3: CASNNGGYHGYTF

V: TRBV11-2
J: TRBJ2-1
CDR3: CASSPGFNNEQFF

V: TRBV20-1
J: TRBJ2-1
CDR3: CSANTLPTATFPYNEQFF

V: TRBV7-9
J: TRBJ1-1
CDR3: CASSPRRARLNTEAFF